The 10 T cell receptor beta chains below all came from one sample that was sequenced in a study of somatic mutations in cytotoxic T cells in rheumatoid arthritis. TCRdb keeps only in-frame clones here, not all; method: immunoSEQ multiplex PCR. Among around 15,000 clones listed, just under 80% were seen once. The specimen was CD8+ T cells sorted from blood. These TCRs come from an adult with rheumatoid arthritis.

This clone is medium-sized. J is TRBJ1-1 and V is TRBV9, with no clear D. V was trimmed by 0 bases and J by 0 bases, leaving 3 bases between them. The CDR3 has 13 amino acids. The germline CDR1 and CDR2 sequences are SGDLS and YYNGEE. CDR3 loop: CASSVDMNTEAFF. CDR3 nucleotides: TGTGCCAGCAGCGTAGATATGAACACTGAAGCTTTCTTT.

The chain carries TRBV5-1 and TRBJ2-7; a possible D gene is TRBD1 (5 bases). The germline CDR1 and CDR2 sequences are SGHRS and YFSETQ. The CDR3 contains 13 residues. Deletions cut 4 bases from V and 0 bases from J, with 8 bases between. The CDR3 DNA sequence: TGCGCCAGCAGCGGTGACAGCTCCTACGAGCAGTACTTC. It codes for CASSGDSSYEQYF.

In its sample, this clone was seen once. J is TRBJ1-1 and V is TRBV25-1; a weak D match, TRBD1 (5 bases). Looked up from germline, CDR1 is MGHDK and CDR2 is SYGVNS. This CDR3 region has 14 residues. The V end lost 6 bases, the J end lost 1 base, and 12 bases lay between the germline ends. This CDR3 reads CASSRPGPNTEAFF. DNA for the CDR3: TGTGCCAGCAGCCGACCGGGACCGAACACTGAAGCTTTCTTT.

The chain employs TRBV6-6 and TRBJ2-2, with 8 bases identical to TRBD1. The germline V gene has CDR1 MNHNY and CDR2 SVGAGI (reference sequence). Unmatched junction bases numbered 5, after V lost 5 bases and J lost 3 bases. The CDR3 sequence is 15 residues long. The CDR3 here is CASSRRDRYTGELFF. CDR3 bases: TGTGCCAGCAGTCGGAGGGACAGGTACACCGGGGAGCTGTTTTTT.

This clone was counted only a few times. The rearrangement uses TRBV28 and TRBJ2-7; D perhaps matches TRBD2 (6 bases). The germline gives CDR1 MDHEN, CDR2 SYDVKM. CDR3 length: 11 amino acids. The V gene lost 6 bases and the J gene lost 9 bases, with 12 bases spanning the gap. In DNA, the CDR3 is TGTGCCAGCAGCCCCGGGAGACGGCAGTACTTC. Protein sequence: CASSPGRRQYF.

The rearrangement links TRBV19 to TRBJ2-4; 7 nucleotides align to TRBD2. The germline V gene has CDR1 LNHDA and CDR2 SQIVND (reference sequence). Losses at the gene ends were 9 bases for V and 5 bases for J; bases not matched to a gene: 7. This CDR3 region has 13 residues. CDR3 protein: CASGRWLENIQYF. The CDR3, as DNA: TGTGCCAGCGGGAGGTGGTTGGAAAACATTCAGTACTTC.

Here the CDR3 reads CASSFGGTEAFF. The CDR3, as DNA: TGTGCCAGCAGCTTCGGGGGCACTGAAGCTTTCTTT. The chain combines TRBV5-6 with TRBJ1-1, with a possible D match to TRBD1 (5 bases). The germline V gene encodes CDR1 SGHDT and CDR2 YYEEEE. The CDR3 runs 12 residues. V gave up 2 bases and J gave up 4 bases, with 6 bases separating them.

This clone was counted once. The rearrangement joins TRBV27 to TRBJ1-1; D gene ambiguous. V was trimmed by 2 bases and J by 4 bases, leaving 8 bases between them. The length of the CDR3 is 13 residues. Looked up from germline, CDR1 is MNHEY and CDR2 is SMNVEV (reference sequence). This chain's CDR3 is CASSLGGSTEAFF. The DNA of the CDR3 is TGTGCCAGCAGTTTAGGTGGGAGCACTGAAGCTTTCTTT.

The chain employs TRBV29-1 and TRBJ2-5; tentative D call: TRBD2 (6 bases). V lost 7 bases, J lost 5 bases, and 14 bases lay in between. CDR1 is SQVTM and CDR2 is ANQGSEA in the germline V gene. This CDR3 contains 12 residues. The CDR3 loop is CSAGGIAETQYF. The CDR3 nucleotides are TGCAGCGCAGGAGGGATTGCGGAGACCCAGTACTTC.

J is TRBJ2-3 and V is TRBV27; unclear D gene. Germline CDR1 is MNHEY and CDR2 is SMNVEV (reference sequence). V gave up 2 bases and J gave up 4 bases, with 13 bases separating them. The CDR3 contains 15 residues. CDR3: CASSLTGSQADTQYF. The CDR3 DNA is TGTGCCAGCAGTTTAACCGGTTCCCAGGCAGATACGCAGTATTTT.